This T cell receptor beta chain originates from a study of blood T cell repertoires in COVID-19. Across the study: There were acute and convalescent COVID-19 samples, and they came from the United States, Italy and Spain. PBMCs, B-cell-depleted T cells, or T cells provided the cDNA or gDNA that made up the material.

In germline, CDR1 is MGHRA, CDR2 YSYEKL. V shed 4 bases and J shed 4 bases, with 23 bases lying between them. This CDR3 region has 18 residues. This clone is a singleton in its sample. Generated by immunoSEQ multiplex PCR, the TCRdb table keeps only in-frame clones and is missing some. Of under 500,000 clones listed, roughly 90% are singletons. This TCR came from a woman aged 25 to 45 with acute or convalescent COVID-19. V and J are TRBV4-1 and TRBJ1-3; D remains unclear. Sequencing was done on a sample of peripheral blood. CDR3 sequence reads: CASSPRVMARAGGNTIYF. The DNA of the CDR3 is TGCGCCAGCAGCCCTCGGGTGATGGCACGAGCGGGGGGAAACACCATATATTTT.